These T cell receptor beta chains were read from a single sample in a study of cytomegalovirus exposure and HLA in healthy donors. This table comes from immunoSEQ multiplex PCR, and its TCRdb copy is limited to in-frame clones, with some not included. Of fewer than 250,000 clones listed, approximately 80% were seen once; the top ten hold 10% to 13%. Sequencing was carried out using PBMCs. The receptor set was obtained from a woman aged 45-65 years in good health and CMV-seropositive. The CDR3 runs from the conserved cysteine through the conserved F or W. D genes are given only for firm matches. Clone size is not always given. Where it is, it says once, few, many or a class for expanded clones.

j_call v_call d_call clone_size cdr3_aa cdr3_nt
TRBJ2-5 TRBV4-3 TRBD1 . CASSQGQGAGTQYF TGCGCCAGCAGCCAGGGACAGGGGGCTGGGACCCAGTACTTC
TRBJ1-5 TRBV29-1 . once CSVATGRTLNQPQHF TGCAGCGTTGCGACAGGCCGCACCCTCAATCAGCCCCAGCATTTT
TRBJ2-5 TRBV2 . once CASSLGETQYF TGTGCCAGCAGCCTCGGGGAGACCCAGTACTTC
TRBJ1-6 TRBV27 . . CASSLARRYNSPLHF TGTGCCAGCAGTTTGGCTAGGCGCTATAATTCACCCCTCCACTTT
TRBJ2-1 TRBV6-5 TRBD2 few CASSWSTSGDGEQFF TGTGCCAGCAGTTGGTCGACTAGCGGGGATGGGGAGCAGTTCTTC
TRBJ2-5 TRBV4-1 TRBD2 . CASSQGSGGDQETQYF TGCGCCAGCAGCCAAGGAAGCGGGGGGGATCAAGAGACCCAGTACTTC
TRBJ2-5 TRBV7-2 . . CASSLVSSEETQYF TGTGCCAGCAGCTTAGTTTCGTCAGAAGAGACCCAGTACTTC
TRBJ2-6 TRBV19 . . CASSDPGLSPGGANVLTF TGTGCCAGTAGTGACCCGGGACTCAGCCCGGGGGGGGCCAACGTCCTGACTTTC
TRBJ2-3 TRBV27 TRBD2 . CASSLLGLASTDTQYF TGTGCCAGCAGTTTATTGGGACTAGCTAGCACAGATACGCAGTATTTT
TRBJ2-5 TRBV5-1 . once CASSLVGQPGETQYF TGCGCCAGCAGCTTGGTTGGACAGCCGGGGGAGACCCAGTACTTC
TRBJ2-1 TRBV5-6 TRBD2 . CASSRGGNSYNEQFF TGTGCCAGCAGCCGCGGGGGTAACTCCTACAATGAGCAGTTCTTC
TRBJ2-7 TRBV4-3 . . CASSQEAELYEQYF TGCGCCAGCAGCCAAGAAGCCGAGCTCTACGAGCAGTACTTC
TRBJ2-1 TRBV11-3 . . CASSLVAGVNEQFF TGTGCCAGCAGCTTAGTTGCCGGGGTCAATGAGCAGTTCTTC
TRBJ1-1 TRBV6-1 TRBD1 few CASSEGTGGGNTEAFF TGTGCCAGCAGTGAAGGGACAGGGGGCGGGAACACTGAAGCTTTCTTT
TRBJ2-2 TRBV7-9 TRBD1 . CASSPPGQYDTGELFF TGTGCCAGCAGCCCCCCGGGACAGTATGATACCGGGGAGCTGTTTTTT
TRBJ1-1 TRBV28 TRBD1 . CASSDWTGSEAFF TGTGCCAGCAGCGACTGGACAGGGTCTGAAGCTTTCTTT
TRBJ2-5 TRBV29-1 . . CSQPLGETQYF TGCAGCCAACCCCTCGGGGAGACCCAGTACTTC
TRBJ1-4 TRBV5-6 . . CASSLWGATNEKLFF TGTGCCAGCAGCTTGTGGGGCGCAACTAATGAAAAACTGTTTTTT
TRBJ2-7 TRBV30 TRBD1 . CAWRQGAIYEQYF TGTGCCTGGCGACAGGGGGCAATCTACGAGCAGTACTTC
TRBJ2-5 TRBV5-6 . . CASSLEIAVGTQYF TGTGCCAGTAGCTTGGAGATCGCGGTTGGGACCCAGTACTTC
TRBJ1-1 TRBV6-5 . few CASRPQAGGTEAFF TGTGCCAGCAGACCCCAGGCGGGGGGCACTGAAGCTTTCTTT